This T cell receptor beta chain is from a study of persistence of HIV-infected CD4 T cells. This nonspecific control used anti-CD3/anti-CD28 bead stimulation of CD4+ T cells. Sorting of responding CD4+ T cells relied on upregulated CD40 ligand together with CD69. V was trimmed by 5 bases and J by 1 base, leaving 12 bases between them. The CDR3 is 15 amino acids. The germline V gene encodes CDR1 SGHTA and CDR2 FQGNSA. The immunoSEQ assay was version 4, run in survey mode. Clones were read by immunoSEQ multiplex PCR, and TCRdb kept only the in-frame ones, dropping some. Of roughly 41,000 clones in the sample, 87% are singletons; the top ten hold 1.3%. Only one count was recorded for this clone. Its specificity is not known.

This clonotype was sampled from an adult man with HIV who was CMV-seropositive. The chain carries TRBV7-2 and TRBJ2-4; D perhaps matches TRBD2 (6 bases). Source: CD4+ T cells sorted from PBMCs after approximately 19-hour stimulation, taken from a patient who received antiretroviral therapy. This chain's CDR3 is CASSPDGGAKNIQYF. Written as DNA, the CDR3 is TGTGCCAGCAGCCCTGATGGGGGGGCCAAAAACATTCAGTACTTC.